The table lists the clone carrying this T cell receptor (beta chain) with a few counts. Its antigen is undetermined. The entry originates in a study of response to subunit inactivated influenza vaccine. Broader study findings: It was suggested by the authors that few new T cells are recruited by each seasonal influenza vaccination.

V was pared by 1 base and J by 12 bases, with 7 bases between. In germline, CDR1 is SGHNT, CDR2 YENEEA. This CDR3 region has 11 residues. TCRdb ran MiXCR on the RT-PCR reads and lists one entry per CDR3 protein. The sample includes roughly 650,000 distinct CDR3 sequences, 11% to 15% of them seen just once. The TCR comes from a man over 45 who received an inactivated influenza vaccine. The input for sequencing was PBMCs from blood, taken around 14 days before vaccination. The chain recombines TRBV11-3 with TRBJ2-1; D might be TRBD1 (6 bases). The CDR3 region is CASSLGTVQFF. The CDR3 coding sequence is TGTGCCAGCAGCTTAGGGACAGTGCAGTTCTTC.